This T cell receptor (beta chain) was documented in a study of blood T cell repertoires in COVID-19. Study-wide background: Whether acute or convalescent, the COVID-19 samples came from the United States, Italy and Spain. The analysed material was cDNA or gDNA that came from T cells, B-cell-depleted T cells, or PBMCs.

As handled by the study authors: Amplification with reference gene primers provided the estimates of nucleated cell counts. Assay used: immunoSEQ multiplex PCR; TCRdb lists only in-frame clones, some missing. V and J calls and clone size come straight from that table; D and trimming were deduced from the DNA. The sample lists about 240,000 clones; 60% to 75% were seen once. V dropped 2 bases and J dropped 6 bases, with 14 bases sitting between them. The CDR3 is 15 residues long. CDR1 is SGHRS and CDR2 is YFSETQ in the germline V gene. This clonotype was obtained from a woman of 80 years or more with acute or convalescent COVID-19. The chain couples TRBV5-1 to TRBJ2-2; no clear D gene. Sequences were obtained from peripheral blood. Here the CDR3 DNA reads TGCGCCAGCAGCTTAACGTCTCCCGAGGCCGGGGAGCTGTTTTTT. Translating gives CASSLTSPEAGELFF.